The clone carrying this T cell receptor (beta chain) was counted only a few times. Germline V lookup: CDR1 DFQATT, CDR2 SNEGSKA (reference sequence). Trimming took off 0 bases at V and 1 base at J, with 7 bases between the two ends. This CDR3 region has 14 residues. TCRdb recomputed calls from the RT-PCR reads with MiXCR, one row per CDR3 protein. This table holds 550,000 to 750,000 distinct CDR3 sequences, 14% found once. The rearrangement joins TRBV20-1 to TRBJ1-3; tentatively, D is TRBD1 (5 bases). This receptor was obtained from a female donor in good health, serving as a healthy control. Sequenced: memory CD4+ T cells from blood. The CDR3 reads CSARETGSGNTIYF. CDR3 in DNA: TGCAGTGCTAGAGAAACAGGTTCTGGAAACACCATATATTTT.